This T cell receptor (beta chain) derives from a study of regulatory T cells in long-lasting Graves disease. Time point reported: newly diagnosed GD, antithyroid drugs for less than 3 months. With RNA extracted from PBMCs as input, the TCR library was made. In building TCR beta libraries, iRepertoire HTBI primers were used together with Arm-PCR of CDR3 regions. TCRdb called the multiplex PCR reads again in MiXCR, with one record for every CDR3 protein. The sample records approximately 350,000 distinct CDR3 sequences, approximately 15% being singletons. This clonotype showed up many times. Losses at the gene ends were 3 bases for V and 4 bases for J; bases not matched to a gene: 8. The V gene's germline CDR1 is MDHEN and CDR2 SYDVKM. The CDR3 loop spans 16 amino acids. Separately, the same data were catalogued under a study of T cells in Graves' hyperthyroidism and ophthalmopathy.

This clonotype originated in a middle-aged man with Graves disease. Specimen: peripheral blood mononuclear cells (PBMCs), collected at new diagnosis, from a patient treated with antithyroid drugs. V gene TRBV28 combines with J gene TRBJ2-7; 11 bases match TRBD2. The CDR3 sequence: CASSFPTSGGTYEQYF. The CDR3 DNA reads as TGTGCCAGCAGTTTCCCAACTAGCGGGGGAACATACGAGCAGTACTTC. Together with reference TRBV28 and TRBJ2-7, the CDR3 gives the full variable domain: DVKVTQSSRYLVKRTGEKVFLECVQDMDHENMFWYRQDPGLGLRLIYFSYDVKMKEKGDIPEGYSVSREKKERFSLILESASTNQTSMYLCASSFPTSGGTYEQYFGPGTRLTVT.